A selection of T cell receptor beta chains follows, all from one sample in a study of blood T cell repertoires in COVID-19. Here immunoSEQ multiplex PCR was the method, and the copy in TCRdb shows in-frame clones only, minus some. The table has about 210,000 clones, 80% to 90% seen once; the top ten hold under 3%. The sample taken for sequencing was peripheral blood. The receptors were sampled from a middle-aged woman with active or convalescent COVID-19. Each CDR3 is given with its conserved first and last residue. A D gene is named only where the DNA matches it firmly. Not every row has a clone size; where given, it reads once, few, many or a size class.

clone size	V gene	D gene	J gene	CDR3 DNA	CDR3 protein
NA	TRBV7-9	NA	TRBJ2-2	TGTGCCAGCAGCTGGGGGCCGGGCCTCGGTAACACCGGGGAGCTGTTTTTT	CASSWGPGLGNTGELFF
NA	TRBV15	TRBD2	TRBJ2-3	TGTGCCACCAGCAGAGAGGCTAGCGGGGGGCGGGATACGCAGTATTTT	CATSREASGGRDTQYF
NA	TRBV7-3	NA	TRBJ1-2	TGTGCCAGCAGCCCGGGATTCGACATTGGTGGCTACACCTTC	CASSPGFDIGGYTF
few	TRBV2	NA	TRBJ2-3	TGTGCCAGCAAGCCCCGGGGTGGAGCAGATACGCAGTATTTT	CASKPRGGADTQYF
NA	TRBV30	NA	TRBJ1-4	TGTGCCCGAGGGGGTAATGAAAAACTGTTTTTT	CARGGNEKLFF
NA	TRBV29-1	TRBD1	TRBJ1-1	TGCAGCGTTAACACAGGGGGCGCGAGGTTGGAGACTGAAGCTTTCTTT	CSVNTGGARLETEAFF
NA	TRBV7-6	NA	TRBJ2-5	TGTGCCAGCAGCTTACAGCAAGAGACCCAGTACTTC	CASSLQQETQYF
NA	TRBV4-2	TRBD1	TRBJ1-5	TGTGCCAGCAGCCAAGTCTTAAGAACAGGGGGGAATCAGCCCCAGCATTTT	CASSQVLRTGGNQPQHF
NA	TRBV6-4	TRBD1	TRBJ1-4	TGTGCCAGCAGCCCGACAGGGGTCGGCGAAAAACTGTTTTTT	CASSPTGVGEKLFF
NA	TRBV24-1	NA	TRBJ2-1	TGTGCCACCGCTCCGGACACGAGCTCCTACAATGAGCAGTTCTTC	CATAPDTSSYNEQFF
NA	TRBV6-5	NA	TRBJ2-1	TGTGCCAGCAGTTACCAAGGCGGGCAGTTCTTC	CASSYQGGQFF
NA	TRBV30	NA	TRBJ1-1	TGTGCCTGGAGTGCACAGGGATCTGAAGCTTTCTTT	CAWSAQGSEAFF
NA	TRBV6-5	NA	TRBJ1-2	TGTGCCAGCAGTTCACTGGACGGCTGGCGGGATGGCTACACCTTC	CASSSLDGWRDGYTF
NA	TRBV5-1	NA	TRBJ1-1	TGCGCCAGCAGCTTGGCCGGGGTTGGAGCTTTCTTT	CASSLAGVGAFF
few	TRBV11-3	NA	TRBJ1-2	TGTGCCAGCAGCTTACCGGGGAACTATGGCTACACCTTC	CASSLPGNYGYTF
NA	TRBV5-1	NA	TRBJ1-2	TGCGCCAGCACCTCAAGGACGGGGGACTATGGCTACACCTTC	CASTSRTGDYGYTF
once	TRBV30	TRBD2	TRBJ2-3	TGTGCCTGGGGGGAACCCGGGAGGGCCATAGATACGCAGTATTTT	CAWGEPGRAIDTQYF
once	TRBV5-1	TRBD1	TRBJ2-2	TGCGCCAGCAGCTTGGCCGGGACAGGGTATCTAGCCGGGGAGCTGTTTTTT	CASSLAGTGYLAGELFF
NA	TRBV4-3	TRBD1	TRBJ2-3	TGCGCCAGCAGCCAAGAGGGACAGAGCACAGATACGCAGTATTTT	CASSQEGQSTDTQYF
NA	TRBV21-1	NA	TRBJ1-2	TGTGCCAGCAGCGCGTTACAGGGGAGTCACCAAATAACCAGATATGGCTACACCTTC	CASSALQGSHQITRYGYTF
NA	TRBV3-1/TRBV3-2	TRBD1	TRBJ1-1	TGTGCCAGCAGCCCGTGGGACAGGGAGAACACTGAAGCTTTCTTT	CASSPWDRENTEAFF
NA	TRBV24-1	NA	TRBJ1-1	TGTGCCACCCGGGACACGGGTATTAACACTGAAGCTTTCTTT	CATRDTGINTEAFF
NA	TRBV5-4	TRBD2	TRBJ2-1	TGTGCCAGCAGCGGCGGTACCGCGGGAGATCGGTACAATGAGCAGTTCTTC	CASSGGTAGDRYNEQFF
NA	TRBV13	NA	TRBJ2-7	TGTGCCAGCAGCTCCCCCCTAGCCGTTAGCTCCTACGAGCAGTACTTC	CASSSPLAVSSYEQYF
NA	TRBV10-3	TRBD1	TRBJ1-2	TGTGCCATCAGTGAGTCGGGACAGGGAACCTATGGCTACACCTTC	CAISESGQGTYGYTF
NA	TRBV14	NA	TRBJ2-3	TGTGCCAGCAGCCAGGAGGAGGGGGATACGCAGTATTTT	CASSQEEGDTQYF
NA	TRBV4-3	NA	TRBJ2-5	TGCGCCAGCAGTTCAGGCTGGAAGAACTCGGAGACCCAGTACTTC	CASSSGWKNSETQYF
NA	TRBV3-1/TRBV3-2	NA	TRBJ1-5	TGTGCCAGCAGCCGCATCTATAGCAATCAGCCCCAGCATTTT	CASSRIYSNQPQHF
once	TRBV2	TRBD1	TRBJ2-1	TGTGCCAGCTCAGTTAAGGGGACAGGGATCAATGAGCAGTTCTTC	CASSVKGTGINEQFF
NA	TRBV10-3	NA	TRBJ1-5	TGTGCCATCAGTCCACAGGGAAGCAATCAGCCCCAGCATTTT	CAISPQGSNQPQHF
NA	TRBV16	TRBD1	TRBJ1-5	TGTGCCAGCAGCCTGACAACGGGACAGGGGAAGCATTTT	CASSLTTGQGKHF
NA	TRBV9	TRBD1	TRBJ2-3	TGTGCCAGCAGCGTGACCCGAACAGGGGGCCACGGCACAGATACGCAGTATTTT	CASSVTRTGGHGTDTQYF
NA	TRBV4-1	TRBD2	TRBJ2-1	TGCGCCAGCAGCCAAGGGGCCAGCGGGAGAGTGGTGGATGAGCAGTTCTTC	CASSQGASGRVVDEQFF
NA	TRBV27	TRBD2	TRBJ2-7	TGTGCCAGCAGTTTAGGGAGCGGGAGGGCCTACGAGCAGTACTTC	CASSLGSGRAYEQYF
NA	TRBV3-1/TRBV3-2	NA	TRBJ2-1	TGTGCCAGCGGTCCCGGGACAGAGCAGTTCTTC	CASGPGTEQFF
NA	TRBV5-4	TRBD2	TRBJ2-1	TGTGCCAGCAGGCGAGCGGGGGGGACGGGGAATGAGCAGTTCTTC	CASRRAGGTGNEQFF
NA	TRBV6-2/TRBV6-3	NA	TRBJ1-1	TGTGCCAGCAGTTTCGGAGGGGCTACCACTGAAGCTTTCTTT	CASSFGGATTEAFF
NA	TRBV30	NA	TRBJ1-1	TGTGCCTGGAGGAGGAGGGGAGCGGCGACTGAAGCTTTCTTT	CAWRRRGAATEAFF
NA	TRBV5-1	TRBD1	TRBJ2-1	TGCGCCAGCAGCTGGCTACCGGGACAGAGTAATGAGCAGTTCTTC	CASSWLPGQSNEQFF
NA	TRBV7-3	TRBD1	TRBJ1-1	TGTGCCAGCAGCTTAGACAGGGAGGCCACTGAAGCTTTCTTT	CASSLDREATEAFF
NA	TRBV3-1/TRBV3-2	TRBD2	TRBJ2-3	TGTGCCAGCAGCATTAGCGGGGGGTCAAATTATGATACGCAGTATTTT	CASSISGGSNYDTQYF
few	TRBV30	TRBD1	TRBJ1-2	TGTGCCTGGAGTGGCCGGGACAGGGGCCTCCGGAACACCTTC	CAWSGRDRGLRNTF
NA	TRBV11-3	NA	TRBJ2-7	TGTGCCAGCAGCTTAGGGACTGCCTCCGAGCAGTACTTC	CASSLGTASEQYF
few	TRBV5-1	TRBD1	TRBJ1-1	TGCGCCAGCAGCTCGACAGGGTATGCCACTGAAGCTTTCTTT	CASSSTGYATEAFF